The 17 T cell receptor beta chains presented below share a single source sample, sequenced in a study of CD8 T cells in ankylosing spondylitis. Findings and caveats of the study: One TCR beta motif, made up of roughly eight highly homologous variants, appeared characteristic of ankylosing spondylitis blood.

These receptors lack a known antigen. One entry per CDR3 protein, called by TCRdb with MiXCR from the 5' RACE reads. The sample lists some 400,000 distinct CDR3 sequences; about a fifth were seen once. Sequenced input: blood, either unsorted or a sorted T cell fraction (not recorded which). Every receptor here comes from a male donor with ankylosing spondylitis.

This clonotype has at least ten counts. This chain joins TRBV4-2 and TRBJ2-1; D gene uncertain. The CDR3 has 15 residues. V was shortened by 0 bases and J by 4 bases, with 10 bases between the two germline ends. In germline, CDR1 is LGHNA, CDR2 YNFKEQ. The CDR3 region is CASSQEDSAYNEQFF. The CDR3 nucleotides read TGTGCCAGCAGCCAAGAAGACTCCGCTTACAATGAGCAGTTCTTC.

V gene TRBV5-1 combines with J gene TRBJ1-1; the match to TRBD1 covers 10 bases. With 0 bases clipped from V and 0 bases from J, the junction kept 5 bases outside the gene matches. The CDR3 is 17 amino acids. Germline V lookup: CDR1 SGHRS, CDR2 YFSETQ. CDR3 DNA sequence: TGCGCCAGCAGCTTGGCGACAGGGGGCTGGATGAACACTGAAGCTTTCTTT. This translates into CASSLATGGWMNTEAFF.

The rearrangement joins TRBV11-2 to TRBJ1-4; 7 bases are a match to TRBD1. J gave up 0 bases and V 5 bases, and 6 bases lay outside the gene matches. This CDR3 is built from 16 residues. CDR1 and CDR2 from the germline V gene are SGHAT and FQNNGV. Written as DNA, the CDR3 is TGTGCCAGCAGCAAGGCAGGGGGAGCAACTAATGAAAAACTGTTTTTT. It yields the protein CASSKAGGATNEKLFF. Complete variable domain (other parts from reference TRBV11-2 and TRBJ1-4): EAGVAQSPRYKIIEKRQSVAFWCNPISGHATLYWYQQILGQGPKLLIQFQNNGVVDDSQLPKDRFSAERLKGVDSTLKIQPAKLEDSAVYLCASSKAGGATNEKLFFGSGTQLSVL.

The chain combines TRBV20-1 with TRBJ2-7; D could derive from TRBD1 or TRBD2 (5 bases each). Trimming took off 3 bases at V and 0 bases at J, with 12 bases between the two ends. The germline V gene encodes CDR1 DFQATT and CDR2 SNEGSKA (reference sequence). CDR3 size: 14 residues. CDR3 in amino acids: CSASSGLTSYEQYF. Written as DNA, the CDR3 is TGCAGTGCTAGTTCGGGGCTGACCTCCTACGAGCAGTACTTC.

The chain recombines TRBV9 with TRBJ1-4, with unresolved D. The V gene lost 4 bases and the J gene lost 8 bases, with 15 bases spanning the gap. CDR1 and CDR2 (germline): SGDLS, YYNGEE. The CDR3 has 14 residues. The CDR3 protein is CASSPSGVREKLFF. CDR3 in DNA: TGTGCCAGCAGCCCGAGCGGGGTACGCGAAAAACTGTTTTTT.

The rearrangement joins TRBV6-5 to TRBJ2-5; D unclear. The length of the CDR3 is 15 residues. The V end lost 4 bases, the J end lost 3 bases, and 15 bases lay between the germline ends. Germline V lookup: CDR1 MNHEY, CDR2 SVGAGI. In nucleotides, the CDR3 is TGTGCCAGCAGTTCTAGGCGCCGGGCTAAAGAGACCCAGTACTTC. Protein sequence: CASSSRRRAKETQYF.

This clonotype was recorded a few times. J is TRBJ2-7 and V is TRBV27; 12 bases map to TRBD1. CDR3 length equals 17 residues. J was trimmed by 0 bases and V by 5 bases; bases with no gene match: 8. The V gene's germline CDR1 is MNHEY and CDR2 SMNVEV (reference sequence). This CDR3 is CASSTGTGGASSYEQYF. CDR3 nucleotides: TGTGCCAGCAGTACCGGGACAGGGGGCGCAAGCTCCTACGAGCAGTACTTC.

The chain links TRBV29-1 to TRBJ1-2, with D hard to call. Germline loops: CDR1 SQVTM, CDR2 ANQGSEA. V dropped 6 bases and J dropped 0 bases, with 5 bases sitting between them. CDR3 length: 11 residues. CDR3 coding DNA: TGCAGCGTAGGCTCTAACTATGGCTACACCTTC. Protein sequence: CSVGSNYGYTF. Full variable domain (remainder filled in from reference TRBV29-1 and TRBJ1-2): SAVISQKPSRDICQRGTSLTIQCQVDSQVTMMFWYRQQPGQSLTLIATANQGSEATYESGFVIDKFPISRPNLTFSTLTVSNMSPEDSSIYLCSVGSNYGYTFGSGTRLTVV.

This clonotype was recorded a few times. The chain links TRBV12-3 or TRBV12-4 to TRBJ2-7, with D possibly TRBD1 on 5 matching bases. This CDR3 contains 14 residues. V gave up 3 bases and J gave up 4 bases, with 13 bases separating them. The CDR3 loop is CASSLGQRSYEQYF. The DNA of the CDR3 is TGTGCCAGCAGTTTGGGGCAGAGAAGTTACGAGCAGTACTTC.

This clonotype was detected only a few times. The chain uses TRBV5-1 and TRBJ2-1; possibly TRBD1 for D (6 bases). The V and J ends lost 5 bases and 3 bases respectively, with 18 bases between them. The CDR3 is 16 residues long. Germline V gene data show CDR1 as SGHRS and CDR2 as YFSETQ. The CDR3 nucleotides are TGCGCCAGCAGACCGAGACAGGAAGGGATCTACAATGAGCAGTTCTTC. The encoded protein is CASRPRQEGIYNEQFF.

This clonotype was counted between two and nine times. For the CDR3, the DNA is TGCGCCAGCAGCACGGGACAGGGGGCGACTGAAGCTTTCTTT. Its protein product is CASSTGQGATEAFF. This sequence joins TRBV5-1 and TRBJ1-1, with 12 bases that match TRBD1. J was trimmed by 5 bases and V by 4 bases; bases with no gene match: 3. Germline assignment: CDR1 SGHRS and CDR2 YFSETQ. The CDR3 is made up of 14 amino acids. Full variable domain (remainder filled in from reference TRBV5-1 and TRBJ1-1): KAGVTQTPRYLIKTRGQQVTLSCSPISGHRSVSWYQQTPGQGLQFLFEYFSETQRNKGNFPGRFSGRQFSNSRSEMNVSTLELGDSALYLCASSTGQGATEAFFGQGTRLTVV.

The rearrangement uses TRBV6-1 and TRBJ2-5; 8 nucleotides align to TRBD1. V lost 6 bases, J lost 2 bases, and 5 bases stayed unmatched. The CDR3 is made up of 14 amino acids. From germline, CDR1 is MNHNS and CDR2 SASEGT. CDR3 loop: CASRRTGSQETQYF. The CDR3 DNA sequence: TGTGCCAGCAGACGGACAGGGAGTCAAGAGACCCAGTACTTC.

The chain recombines TRBV7-6 with TRBJ2-7; 8 bases are shared with TRBD1. CDR3 size: 15 residues. Germline-derived CDR1 and CDR2 are SGHVS and FNYEAQ. The ends lost 5 bases at V and 2 bases at J; junction bases unmatched: 8. The CDR3 sequence: CASSKGQGGAYEQYF. The CDR3 DNA reads as TGTGCCAGCAGCAAAGGACAGGGTGGAGCCTACGAGCAGTACTTC.

This clonotype has a single count. The CDR3 reads CASSDVNTGELFF. As DNA, the CDR3 is TGTGCCAGTAGTGATGTGAACACCGGGGAGCTGTTTTTT. The chain uses TRBV19 and TRBJ2-2; D is ambiguous. Germline CDR1 LNHDA, CDR2 SQIVND (reference sequence). V was shortened by 5 bases and J by 1 base, with 5 bases between the two germline ends. The CDR3 has 13 amino acids.

J is TRBJ2-7 and V is TRBV19, with 7 bases matching TRBD1. The CDR3 is made up of 14 amino acids. With 8 bases clipped from V and 0 bases from J, the junction kept 7 bases outside the gene matches. The germline gives CDR1 LNHDA, CDR2 SQIVND (reference sequence). The CDR3 region has the DNA TGTGCCAGTTCCCCGACAGGGTCCTCCTACGAGCAGTACTTC. Protein sequence: CASSPTGSSYEQYF.

This clonotype was detected only a few times. This sequence joins TRBV19 and TRBJ1-1; 8 nucleotides match TRBD1. The CDR3 covers 14 residues. Germline CDR1 and CDR2: LNHDA and SQIVND (reference sequence). J lost 4 bases, V lost 6 bases, and 7 bases had no gene match. CDR3 sequence (DNA): TGTGCCAGTAGGCAAGGACAGGGCACCACTGAAGCTTTCTTT. Its translation is CASRQGQGTTEAFF. The full variable domain, completed using reference TRBV19 and TRBJ1-1, is DGGITQSPKYLFRKEGQNVTLSCEQNLNHDAMYWYRQDPGQGLRLIYYSQIVNDFQKGDIAEGYSVSREKKESFPLTVTSAQKNPTAFYLCASRQGQGTTEAFFGQGTRLTVV.

This clonotype was picked up a small number of times. V and J are TRBV5-1 and TRBJ2-3; D gene uncertain. The length of the CDR3 is 13 residues. Between the trimmed V and J ends, which lost 3 bases and 6 bases, there was a span of 11 bases. Germline CDR1 is SGHRS and CDR2 is YFSETQ. This CDR3 reads CASSSSSDDTQYF. In DNA, the CDR3 is TGCGCCAGCAGCTCGTCCAGCGACGATACGCAGTATTTT.